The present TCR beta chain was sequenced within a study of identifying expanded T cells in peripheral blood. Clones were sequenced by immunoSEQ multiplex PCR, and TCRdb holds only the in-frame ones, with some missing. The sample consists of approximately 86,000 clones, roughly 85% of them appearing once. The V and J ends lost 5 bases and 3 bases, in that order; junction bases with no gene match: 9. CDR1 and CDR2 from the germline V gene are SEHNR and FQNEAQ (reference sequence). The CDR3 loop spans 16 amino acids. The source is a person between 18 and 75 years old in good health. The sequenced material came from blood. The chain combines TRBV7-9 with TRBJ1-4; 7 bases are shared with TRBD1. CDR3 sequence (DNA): TGTGCCAGCAGCAACGGAGGGACAGCGGCTAATGAAAAACTGTTTTTT. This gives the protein CASSNGGTAANEKLFF. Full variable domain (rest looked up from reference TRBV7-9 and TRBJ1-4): DTGVSQNPRHKITKRGQNVTFRCDPISEHNRLYWYRQTLGQGPEFLTYFQNEAQLEKSRLLSDRFSAERPKGSFSTLEIQRTEQGDSAMYLCASSNGGTAANEKLFFGSGTQLSVL.